This entry lists 29 T cell receptor beta chains sequenced from one sample in a study of T cells in Graves' hyperthyroidism and ophthalmopathy. It was RNA transcripts that yielded the amplified TCR beta CDR3 regions. Researchers ran a first-round RT-PCR on the TCR CDR3 using the HTBI primer set. TCRdb analysed the multiplex PCR reads with MiXCR anew, one entry per CDR3 protein. The sample holds approximately 700,000 distinct CDR3 sequences, roughly 15% seen once. Material: blood. The origin of the receptors is a man in his late teens or twenties with Graves' hyperthyroidism.

This clonotype was found many times. J is TRBJ2-7 and V is TRBV7-8; the D is unclear. CDR3 size: 13 residues. Per germline, CDR1 SGHVS and CDR2 FQNEAQ. V was clipped by 4 bases and J by 7 bases, with 14 bases between them. CDR3 residues: CASSSRLSWEQYF. Here the CDR3 DNA reads TGTGCCAGCAGCTCAAGGTTATCGTGGGAGCAGTACTTC.

This clonotype has a handful of counts. The rearrangement joins TRBV7-9 to TRBJ2-7, with D perhaps TRBD2 (7 bases). V was trimmed by 7 bases and J by 2 bases, leaving 15 bases between them. The CDR3 has 14 amino acids. From germline, CDR1 is SEHNR and CDR2 FQNEAQ (reference sequence). The CDR3 loop is CASTQGGVTYEQYF. CDR3 sequence (DNA): TGTGCCAGCACCCAAGGGGGGGTGACCTACGAGCAGTACTTC.

There are a few counts of this clonotype. V usage is TRBV19 and J usage is TRBJ1-5, with D perhaps matching TRBD1 (6 bases). The CDR3 sequence is 15 residues long. Per the germline V gene, CDR1 is LNHDA and CDR2 is SQIVND (reference sequence). V was cut by 6 bases and J by 5 bases, with 17 bases left in between. The CDR3 nucleotides read TGTGCCAGTAGCTTAGCGGTCGGGGGCTATCAGCCCCAGCATTTT. As protein: CASSLAVGGYQPQHF.

On this clonotype: A read error may explain this, as a much larger clone is one base away. The chain couples TRBV30 to TRBJ1-4; D may be TRBD1 (5 bases). CDR3 length: 16 residues. With 4 bases removed from V and 8 bases from J, the gap between germline ends came to 23 bases. Germline assignment: CDR1 GTSNPN and CDR2 SVGIG (reference sequence). The CDR3 is CAWTPDRGRVNEKLFF. CDR3 DNA: TGTGCCTGGACCCCCGACCGGGGCAGGGTTAACGAAAAACTGTTTTTT. The full variable domain, rest sourced from reference TRBV30 and TRBJ1-4, is SQTIHQWPATLVQPVGSPLSLECTVEGTSNPNLYWYRQAAGRGLQLLFYSVGIGQISSEVPQNLSASRPQDRQFILSSKKLLLSDSGFYLCAWTPDRGRVNEKLFFGSGTQLSVL.

This clonotype was found many times. This chain links TRBV9 with TRBJ1-5, with 7 bases matching TRBD1. V dropped 4 bases and J dropped 11; count of bases not matched to a gene: 18. There are 16 residues in the CDR3. Germline V lookup: CDR1 SGDLS, CDR2 YYNGEE. CDR3 residues: CASSPDRTGAFSTQHF. The CDR3 DNA follows: TGTGCCAGCAGCCCTGACCGGACAGGAGCTTTCAGTACCCAGCATTTT.

The chain carries TRBV7-9 and TRBJ1-6, with D maybe TRBD1 (6 bases). Germline V CDR1 and CDR2: SEHNR, FQNEAQ (reference sequence). The CDR3 contains 16 residues. V gave up 7 bases and J gave up 6 bases, with 19 bases separating them. The CDR3 nucleotides read TGTGCCAGCACCACCGAGGGGGGCTTGGGTAATTCACCCCTCCACTTT. Translation gives CASTTEGGLGNSPLHF.

This clonotype was picked up many times. This rearrangement joins TRBV6-2 or TRBV6-3 to TRBJ2-1; 12 bases are a match to TRBD2. Germline V gene lookup returns CDR1 MNHEY and CDR2 SVGEGT. The V segment lost 4 bases and the J segment 8 bases; nucleotides outside the gene matches: 9. CDR3 length equals 16 residues. This CDR3 is CASSFSGTSGFYEQFF. The CDR3 DNA is TGTGCCAGCAGTTTCTCCGGGACTAGCGGGTTCTATGAGCAGTTCTTC.

A few counts support this clonotype. This sequence joins TRBV7-9 and TRBJ2-7; TRBD2 aligns across 7 bases. Germline CDR1 SEHNR, CDR2 FQNEAQ (reference sequence). After removal of 5 bases from V and 3 bases from J, the junction contained 7 bases not matched to a gene. The CDR3 sequence is 14 residues long. The CDR3 DNA is TGTGCCAGCAGCCGGGGGGAGGGGAACTACGAGCAGTACTTC. Translating gives CASSRGEGNYEQYF. Using reference TRBV7-9 and TRBJ2-7 for the parts outside the CDR3, the full variable domain is DTGVSQNPRHKITKRGQNVTFRCDPISEHNRLYWYRQTLGQGPEFLTYFQNEAQLEKSRLLSDRFSAERPKGSFSTLEIQRTEQGDSAMYLCASSRGEGNYEQYFGPGTRLTVT.

This clonotype was detected only a few times. This chain connects TRBV20-1 to TRBJ2-2, with D maybe TRBD2 (6 bases). Per germline, CDR1 DFQATT and CDR2 SNEGSKA (reference sequence). The V and J ends lost 0 bases and 5 bases respectively, with 10 bases between them. The CDR3 spans 14 residues. The chain's CDR3 is CSARDFGRTGELFF. The CDR3 DNA follows: TGCAGTGCTAGAGATTTCGGGAGAACCGGGGAGCTGTTTTTT.

This clonotype was found many times. The chain employs TRBV2 and TRBJ2-1; 14 bases are a match to TRBD2. Trimming cost V 8 bases and J 8 bases; bases outside gene matches: 8. From germline, CDR1 is SNHLY and CDR2 FYNNEI. CDR3 size: 15 residues. The CDR3 nucleotides read TGTGCCAGCGGGGGACTAGCGGGAGAACGGGATGAGCAGTTCTTC. It is translated as CASGGLAGERDEQFF.

This clonotype has ten or more counts. V is TRBV28 and J is TRBJ1-1; D uncertain. V was pared by 6 bases and J by 0 bases, with 11 bases between. The CDR3 spans 14 residues. Germline-derived CDR1 and CDR2 are MDHEN and SYDVKM. The CDR3 nucleotides are TGTGCCAGCAGCCGAGTAGAACTGAACACTGAAGCTTTCTTT. This codes for CASSRVELNTEAFF. The full variable domain, its missing parts supplied by reference TRBV28 and TRBJ1-1, is DVKVTQSSRYLVKRTGEKVFLECVQDMDHENMFWYRQDPGLGLRLIYFSYDVKMKEKGDIPEGYSVSREKKERFSLILESASTNQTSMYLCASSRVELNTEAFFGQGTRLTVV.

This clonotype was picked up many times. This sequence joins TRBV27 and TRBJ2-1; 10 bases match TRBD2. Germline V gene lookup returns CDR1 MNHEY and CDR2 SMNVEV (reference sequence). CDR3 size: 13 residues. Trimming cost V 6 bases and J 7 bases; bases outside gene matches: 3. The CDR3 sequence is CASSLAGVNEQFF. CDR3 in DNA: TGTGCCAGCAGCCTAGCGGGAGTTAATGAGCAGTTCTTC.

The rearrangement joins TRBV10-2 to TRBJ1-4; D not resolved. The CDR3 runs 13 residues. Germline V lookup: CDR1 WSHSY, CDR2 SAAADI. Deletions cut 11 bases from V and 5 bases from J, with 15 bases between. CDR3 sequence: CASTRERNEKLFF. The CDR3 DNA follows: TGCGCCTCCACCCGGGAAAGGAATGAAAAACTGTTTTTT.

This clonotype was counted only a few times. The rearrangement joins TRBV20-1 to TRBJ2-1; 9 bases match TRBD2. The V segment lost 2 bases and the J segment 6 bases; nucleotides outside the gene matches: 5. CDR1 DFQATT and CDR2 SNEGSKA come from the germline V gene (reference sequence). This CDR3 comprises 14 residues. As DNA, the CDR3 is TGCAGTGCTAGACTAGCGGGATACAGCAATGAGCAGTTCTTC. Amino acid sequence: CSARLAGYSNEQFF.

This clonotype appeared many times. V and J are TRBV24-1 and TRBJ1-5, with D perhaps matching TRBD1 (5 bases). CDR1 and CDR2 from the germline V gene are KGHDR and SFDVKD. This CDR3 contains 12 residues. The V and J ends lost 4 bases and 6 bases respectively, with 6 bases between them. The CDR3 DNA reads as TGTGCCACCAGTGAGGGGGGTCAGCCCCAGCATTTT. Its protein product is CATSEGGQPQHF.

The chain couples TRBV4-3 to TRBJ2-5; TRBD1 might be the D (5 bases). Germline V CDR1 and CDR2: LGHNA, YSLEER. The CDR3 consists of 14 residues. V was cut by 1 base and J by 4 bases, with 10 bases left in between. The CDR3 loop is CASSQVGVGETQYF. For the CDR3, the DNA is TGCGCCAGCAGCCAAGTAGGGGTAGGAGAGACCCAGTACTTC.

The genes are TRBV2 and TRBJ1-1; D remains ambiguous. Germline lookup yields CDR1 SNHLY and CDR2 FYNNEI. Trimming cost V 5 bases and J 6 bases, with 13 bases left between them. This CDR3 has 13 residues. The CDR3 DNA is TGTGCCAGCAGTTTAATATTGGAAGCTGAAGCTTTCTTT. It translates to CASSLILEAEAFF. The full variable domain, in which reference TRBV2 and TRBJ1-1 provide the parts outside the CDR3, is EPEVTQTPSHQVTQMGQEVILRCVPISNHLYFYWYRQILGQKVEFLVSFYNNEISEKSEIFDDQFSVERPDGSNFTLKIRSTKLEDSAMYFCASSLILEAEAFFGQGTRLTVV.

This clonotype appeared a few times. The genes are TRBV11-3 and TRBJ2-1; D call uncertain. V lost 0 bases to trimming and J lost 5 bases, with 11 bases between them. CDR1 is SGHNT and CDR2 is YENEEA in the germline V gene. The CDR3 is 15 amino acids. The CDR3 is CASSLDRGPNNEQFF. In DNA, the CDR3 is TGTGCCAGCAGCTTAGATAGAGGACCGAACAATGAGCAGTTCTTC.

The table lists this clonotype with many counts. This chain joins TRBV12-3 or TRBV12-4 and TRBJ1-5, with 8 bases that match TRBD1. The CDR3 totals 14 residues. The junction had 0 bases not matched to a gene; V was cut back by 2 bases and J by 3 bases. This CDR3 reads CASSLQGANQPQHF. The CDR3 DNA sequence: TGTGCCAGCAGTTTACAGGGGGCCAATCAGCCCCAGCATTTT.

The genes are TRBV29-1 and TRBJ2-1; TRBD2 agrees at 8 bases. The germline gives CDR1 SQVTM, CDR2 ANQGSEA. CDR3 size: 15 residues. Unmatched junction bases numbered 14, after V lost 7 bases and J lost 6 bases. CDR3 region: CSAAPRAGVGNEQFF. CDR3 coding DNA: TGCAGCGCTGCTCCCCGAGCGGGAGTGGGCAATGAGCAGTTCTTC.

This clonotype turned up a few times. The chain carries TRBV20-1 and TRBJ2-3, with 12 bases fitting TRBD2. CDR3 length: 15 amino acids. Germline V CDR1 and CDR2: DFQATT, SNEGSKA (reference sequence). Trimming at V came to 6 bases and at J to 7 bases, leaving 11 bases not matched to a gene. CDR3 bases: TGCAGTGCACCCCGGACTAGCGGGACGTTACATACGCAGTATTTT. Encoded protein: CSAPRTSGTLHTQYF.

Ten or more counts support this clonotype. The V and J genes are TRBV11-3 and TRBJ2-1, with D tentatively TRBD2 (5 bases). The length of the CDR3 is 17 residues. The germline CDR1 and CDR2 sequences are SGHNT and YENEEA. V was clipped by 1 base and J by 9 bases, with 22 bases between them. The CDR3 reads CASSLVIFDSARGEQFF. The CDR3 bases are TGTGCCAGCAGCTTAGTTATTTTTGACTCTGCCCGGGGTGAGCAGTTCTTC. The complete variable domain, with remaining parts taken from reference TRBV11-3 and TRBJ2-1, reads EAGVVQSPRYKIIEKKQPVAFWCNPISGHNTLYWYLQNLGQGPELLIRYENEEAVDDSQLPKDRFSAERLKGVDSTLKIQPAELGDSAVYLCASSLVIFDSARGEQFFGPGTRLTVL.

This clonotype was seen many times. The chain couples TRBV12-3 or TRBV12-4 to TRBJ2-7; D remains ambiguous. V was trimmed by 2 bases and J by 5 bases, leaving 7 bases between them. There are 12 residues in the CDR3. CDR3 nucleotides: TGTGCCAGCAGTTTACAATTCCACGAGCAGTACTTC. It yields the protein CASSLQFHEQYF.

This clonotype was seen more than once but under ten times. The chain joins TRBV12-5 to TRBJ2-5, with D possibly TRBD1 on 6 matching bases. Germline values: CDR1 LGHNT, CDR2 FRNRAP. The V gene lost 0 bases and the J gene lost 0 bases, with 20 bases spanning the gap. The CDR3 covers 19 residues. DNA of the CDR3: TGTGCTAGTGGTTTGGTACTTTCGGGACACCAGAACTACCAAGAGACCCAGTACTTC. Residues: CASGLVLSGHQNYQETQYF.

This clonotype has only a few counts. V gene TRBV20-1 combines with J gene TRBJ2-7; 10 nucleotides align to TRBD2. This CDR3 has 15 residues. With 5 bases clipped from V and 0 bases from J, the junction kept 7 bases outside the gene matches. Germline V CDR1 and CDR2: DFQATT, SNEGSKA (reference sequence). As DNA, the CDR3 is TGCAGTGCTTGGGGGGGACTAGCGCGCTCCTACGAGCAGTACTTC. Translation gives CSAWGGLARSYEQYF.

The chain couples TRBV24-1 to TRBJ2-2; tentatively, D is TRBD1 (6 bases). Germline V CDR1 and CDR2: KGHDR, SFDVKD. CDR3 length: 16 residues. V was trimmed by 0 bases and J by 1 base, leaving 8 bases between them. The CDR3 region is CATSDLQGLNTGELFF. For the CDR3, the DNA is TGTGCCACCAGTGATTTGCAGGGGTTGAACACCGGGGAGCTGTTTTTT.

The V and J genes are TRBV4-1 and TRBJ2-4; 8 nucleotides match TRBD1. CDR3 length: 17 residues. V was clipped by 4 bases and J by 2 bases; unmatched bases: 10. Germline-derived CDR1 and CDR2 are MGHRA and YSYEKL. The CDR3 sequence is CASSPRGQGQTKNIQYF. The CDR3 coding sequence is TGCGCCAGCAGCCCCCGAGGACAGGGTCAGACCAAAAACATTCAGTACTTC.

In its sample, this clonotype was seen a few times. V and J are TRBV20-1 and TRBJ2-7, with 7 bases aligning to TRBD2. CDR1 and CDR2 (germline): DFQATT, SNEGSKA (reference sequence). V lost 4 bases, J lost 2 bases, and 5 bases stayed unmatched. This CDR3 is built from 13 residues. The CDR3 nucleotides are TGCAGTGCTACACCCCTAGCGGCCTACGAGCAGTACTTC. Its protein product is CSATPLAAYEQYF.

This clonotype has more than one count but fewer than ten. CDR3: CASSFQGTGNNEQFF. For the CDR3, the DNA is TGTGCCAGTAGTTTCCAGGGGACGGGGAACAATGAGCAGTTCTTC. The chain has TRBV19 and TRBJ2-1; D may be TRBD1 (6 bases). V was clipped by 5 bases and J by 5 bases, with 16 bases between them. The germline V gene encodes CDR1 LNHDA and CDR2 SQIVND (reference sequence). This CDR3 comprises 15 residues.